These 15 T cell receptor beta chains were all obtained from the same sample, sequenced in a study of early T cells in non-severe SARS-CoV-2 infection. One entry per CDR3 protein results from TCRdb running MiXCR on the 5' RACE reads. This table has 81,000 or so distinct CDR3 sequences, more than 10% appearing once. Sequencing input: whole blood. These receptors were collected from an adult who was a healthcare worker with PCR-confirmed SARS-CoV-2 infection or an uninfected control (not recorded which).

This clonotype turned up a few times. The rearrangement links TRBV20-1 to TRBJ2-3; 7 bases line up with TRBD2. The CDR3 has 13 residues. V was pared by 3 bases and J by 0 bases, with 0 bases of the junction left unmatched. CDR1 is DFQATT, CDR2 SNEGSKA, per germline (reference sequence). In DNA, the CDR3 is TGCAGTGCTAGTAGCGGGAGCACAGATACGCAGTATTTT. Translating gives CSASSGSTDTQYF.

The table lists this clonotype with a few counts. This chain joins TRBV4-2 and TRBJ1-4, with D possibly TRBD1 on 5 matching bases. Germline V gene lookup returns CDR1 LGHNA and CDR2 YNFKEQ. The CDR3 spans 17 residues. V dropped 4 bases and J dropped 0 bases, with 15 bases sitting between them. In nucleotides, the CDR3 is TGTGCCAGCAGCCGTACCCGGGGCGGTGCAACTAATGAAAAACTGTTTTTT. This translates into CASSRTRGGATNEKLFF.

As DNA, the CDR3 is TGTGCCTGGAGCTTCGGGACTAGCGGATCGAATGAGCAGTTCTTC. Protein: CAWSFGTSGSNEQFF. The V call is TRBV30, the J call TRBJ2-1; 11 bases agree with TRBD2. V gave up 3 bases and J gave up 7 bases; unmatched junction bases: 8. The CDR3 runs 15 residues. CDR1 is GTSNPN, CDR2 SVGIG, per germline (reference sequence). Full variable domain (remainder filled in from reference TRBV30 and TRBJ2-1): SQTIHQWPATLVQPVGSPLSLECTVEGTSNPNLYWYRQAAGRGLQLLFYSVGIGQISSEVPQNLSASRPQDRQFILSSKKLLLSDSGFYLCAWSFGTSGSNEQFFGPGTRLTVL.

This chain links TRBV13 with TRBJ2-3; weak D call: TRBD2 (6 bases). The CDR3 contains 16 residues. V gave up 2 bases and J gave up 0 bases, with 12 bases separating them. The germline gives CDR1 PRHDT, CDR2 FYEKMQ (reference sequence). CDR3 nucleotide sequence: TGTGCCAGCAGCTTATTAGCGGAGGCTAGCACAGATACGCAGTATTTT. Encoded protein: CASSLLAEASTDTQYF.

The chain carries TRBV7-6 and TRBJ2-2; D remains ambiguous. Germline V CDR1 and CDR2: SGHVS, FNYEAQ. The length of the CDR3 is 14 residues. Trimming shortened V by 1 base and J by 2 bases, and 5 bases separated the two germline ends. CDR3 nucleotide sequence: TGTGCCAGCAGCTTAGAACCCAACACCGGGGAGCTGTTTTTT. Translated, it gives CASSLEPNTGELFF.

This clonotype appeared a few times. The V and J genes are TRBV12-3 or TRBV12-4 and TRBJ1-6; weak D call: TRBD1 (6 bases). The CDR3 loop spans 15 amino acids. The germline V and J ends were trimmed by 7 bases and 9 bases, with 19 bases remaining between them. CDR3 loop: CASTTGDTPFSPLHF. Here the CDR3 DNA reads TGTGCCAGCACCACTGGGGACACACCGTTTTCACCCCTCCACTTT.

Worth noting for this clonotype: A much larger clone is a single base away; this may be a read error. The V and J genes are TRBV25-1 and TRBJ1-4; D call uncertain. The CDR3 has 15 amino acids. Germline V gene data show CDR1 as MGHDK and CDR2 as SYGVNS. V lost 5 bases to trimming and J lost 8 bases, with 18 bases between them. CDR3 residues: CASSKCKMYYEKLFF. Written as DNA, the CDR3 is TGTGCCAGCAGTAAATGTAAGATGTATTACGAAAAACTGTTTTTT.

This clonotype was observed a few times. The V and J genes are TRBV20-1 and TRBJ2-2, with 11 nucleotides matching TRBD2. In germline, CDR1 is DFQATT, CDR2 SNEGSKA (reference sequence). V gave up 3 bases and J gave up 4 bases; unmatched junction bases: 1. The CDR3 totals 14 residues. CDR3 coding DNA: TGCAGTGCTAGTAGCGGGAGGGGCACCGGGGAGCTGTTTTTT. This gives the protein CSASSGRGTGELFF.

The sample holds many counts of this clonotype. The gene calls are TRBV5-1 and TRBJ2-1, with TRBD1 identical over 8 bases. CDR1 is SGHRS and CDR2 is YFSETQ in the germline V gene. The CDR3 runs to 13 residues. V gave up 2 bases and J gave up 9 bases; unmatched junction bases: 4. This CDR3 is CASSLGQGGEQFF. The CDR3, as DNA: TGCGCCAGCAGCTTAGGACAGGGAGGTGAGCAGTTCTTC.

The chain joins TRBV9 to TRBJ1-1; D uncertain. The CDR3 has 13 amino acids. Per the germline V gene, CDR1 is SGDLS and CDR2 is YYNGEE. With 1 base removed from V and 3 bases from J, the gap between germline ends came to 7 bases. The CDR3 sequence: CASSVHGDTEAFF. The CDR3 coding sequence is TGTGCCAGCAGCGTACATGGAGACACTGAAGCTTTCTTT.

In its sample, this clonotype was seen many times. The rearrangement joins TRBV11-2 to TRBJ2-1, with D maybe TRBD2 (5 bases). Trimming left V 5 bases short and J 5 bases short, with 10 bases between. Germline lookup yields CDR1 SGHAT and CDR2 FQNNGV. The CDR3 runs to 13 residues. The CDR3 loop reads CASSPGIHNEQFF. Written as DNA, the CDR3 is TGTGCCAGCAGCCCCGGGATCCACAATGAGCAGTTCTTC. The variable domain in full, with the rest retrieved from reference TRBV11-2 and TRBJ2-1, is EAGVAQSPRYKIIEKRQSVAFWCNPISGHATLYWYQQILGQGPKLLIQFQNNGVVDDSQLPKDRFSAERLKGVDSTLKIQPAKLEDSAVYLCASSPGIHNEQFFGPGTRLTVL.

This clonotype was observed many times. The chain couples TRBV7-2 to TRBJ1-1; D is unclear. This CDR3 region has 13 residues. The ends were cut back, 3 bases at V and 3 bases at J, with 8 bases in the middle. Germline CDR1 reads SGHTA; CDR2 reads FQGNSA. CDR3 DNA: TGTGCCAGCAGCTTGAATACGGACACTGAAGCTTTCTTT. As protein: CASSLNTDTEAFF.

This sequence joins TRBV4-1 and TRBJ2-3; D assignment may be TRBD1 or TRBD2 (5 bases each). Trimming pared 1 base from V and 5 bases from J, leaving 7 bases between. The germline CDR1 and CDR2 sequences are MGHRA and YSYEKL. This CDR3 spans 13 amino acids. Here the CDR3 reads CASSQARGDTQYF. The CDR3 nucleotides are TGCGCCAGCAGCCAAGCGAGGGGAGATACGCAGTATTTT.

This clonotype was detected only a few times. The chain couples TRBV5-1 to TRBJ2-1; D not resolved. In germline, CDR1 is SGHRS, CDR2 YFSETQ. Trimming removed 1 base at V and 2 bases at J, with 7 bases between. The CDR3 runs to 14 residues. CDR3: CASSLSIPYNEQFF. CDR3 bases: TGCGCCAGCAGCTTGAGCATCCCCTACAATGAGCAGTTCTTC.

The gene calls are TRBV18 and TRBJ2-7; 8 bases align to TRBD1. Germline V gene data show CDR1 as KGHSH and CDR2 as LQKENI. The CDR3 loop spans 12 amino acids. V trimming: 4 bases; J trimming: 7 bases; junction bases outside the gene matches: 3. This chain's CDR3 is CASSRQGWEQYF. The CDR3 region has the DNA TGTGCCAGCTCACGACAGGGGTGGGAGCAGTACTTC.